Listed here are 32 T cell receptor beta chains from one sample, sequenced in a study of OX40 agonist ivuxolimab in advanced cancers. Assay used: immunoSEQ multiplex PCR; TCRdb lists only in-frame clones, some missing. Of approximately 90,000 clones in the sample, about 87% are singletons; the top ten hold 4.5% to 5.5%. This specimen consisted of CD4+ or CD8+ T cells sorted from blood, obtained in a trial of the OX40 agonist ivuxolimab. These receptors originate from an adult with an advanced solid tumor such as melanoma, head and neck, liver or kidney cancer.

The V and J genes are TRBV6-5 and TRBJ2-7, with a weak D call TRBD1 (7 bases). Trimming left V 4 bases short and J 0 bases short, with 16 bases between. Germline V gene sequence: CDR1 MNHEY, CDR2 SVGAGI. The CDR3 contains 16 residues. The CDR3 DNA reads as TGTGCCAGCAGTTCCCCGAGACAGGGAGGCTCCTACGAGCAGTACTTC. Its protein is CASSSPRQGGSYEQYF.

The gene calls are TRBV2 and TRBJ2-5; D is perhaps TRBD1 (5 bases). V shed 9 bases and J shed 1 base, with 18 bases lying between them. Germline-derived CDR1 and CDR2 are SNHLY and FYNNEI. The CDR3 loop spans 15 amino acids. The CDR3 here is CASTNVGHPQETQYF. The CDR3 DNA is TGTGCCAGTACGAACGTCGGACACCCCCAAGAGACCCAGTACTTC.

This chain joins TRBV27 and TRBJ2-1; possibly TRBD2 for D (6 bases). This CDR3 comprises 19 residues. V lost 5 bases and J 1 base, leaving 24 bases between the germline ends. In germline, CDR1 is MNHEY, CDR2 SMNVEV (reference sequence). Here the CDR3 reads CASSMNIRAGKGSYNEQFF. The CDR3 DNA sequence: TGTGCCAGCAGTATGAATATTAGGGCGGGAAAGGGTTCCTACAATGAGCAGTTCTTC.

This clone came up a few times. Other nucleotide sequences in the sample specify the same CDR3. The V call is TRBV5-4, the J call TRBJ1-3, with D tentatively TRBD1 (6 bases). Looked up from germline, CDR1 is SGHNT and CDR2 is YYREEE (reference sequence). The V and J ends lost 0 bases and 8 bases respectively, with 9 bases between them. The CDR3 runs 13 residues. CDR3 amino acids: CASSLARGDTIYF. The CDR3 nucleotides read TGTGCCAGCAGCTTGGCGAGGGGGGACACCATATATTTT.

The chain carries TRBV6-1 and TRBJ1-3, with 8 nucleotides matching TRBD1. The CDR3 totals 15 residues. V lost 10 bases, J lost 3 bases, and 11 bases stayed unmatched. Germline V CDR1 and CDR2: MNHNS, SASEGT. The CDR3 reads CATRGQGISGNTIYF. The CDR3 DNA reads as TGTGCCACGCGTGGACAGGGAATTAGTGGAAACACCATATATTTT.

V and J are TRBV18 and TRBJ1-4; D is unclear. V lost 11 bases and J lost 2, with 12 bases in between. Germline CDR1 reads KGHSH; CDR2 reads LQKENI. The CDR3 covers 13 residues. The DNA of the CDR3 is TGTGCCTCCTTCTTGGGGACTAATGAAAAACTGTTTTTT. Translated: CASFLGTNEKLFF. The complete variable domain, with remaining parts taken from reference TRBV18 and TRBJ1-4, reads NAGVMQNPRHLVRRRGQEARLRCSPMKGHSHVYWYRQLPEEGLKFMVYLQKENIIDESGMPKERFSAEFPKEGPSILRIQQVVRGDSAAYFCASFLGTNEKLFFGSGTQLSVL.

The chain has TRBV10-2 and TRBJ2-2, with 10 bases lining up with TRBD2. V gave up 5 bases and J gave up 4 bases; unmatched junction bases: 4. This CDR3 spans 15 amino acids. Germline V gene lookup returns CDR1 WSHSY and CDR2 SAAADI. In DNA, the CDR3 is TGCGCCAGCAGTTTAGCGGGAGGATTCACCGGGGAGCTGTTTTTT. It encodes CASSLAGGFTGELFF.

This sequence joins TRBV6-1 and TRBJ2-7; D call uncertain. V lost 2 bases and J 4 bases, leaving 6 bases between the germline ends. The CDR3 has 12 amino acids. Germline V gene data show CDR1 as MNHNS and CDR2 as SASEGT. In nucleotides, the CDR3 is TGTGCCAGCAGTGAAACCGGTTACGAGCAGTACTTC. Protein: CASSETGYEQYF.

This chain joins TRBV7-8 and TRBJ2-1; 9 nucleotides line up with TRBD2. V lost 5 bases and J lost 5; bases outside the gene matches: 13. The germline V gene encodes CDR1 SGHVS and CDR2 FQNEAQ. This CDR3 is built from 17 residues. CDR3 loop: CASSPLRWTSAHNEQFF. DNA of the CDR3: TGTGCCAGCAGCCCACTCCGTTGGACTAGCGCTCACAATGAGCAGTTCTTC.

The chain uses TRBV28 and TRBJ1-6, with 10 nucleotides matching TRBD1. CDR1 MDHEN and CDR2 SYDVKM come from the germline V gene. The V segment lost 5 bases and the J segment 11 bases; nucleotides outside the gene matches: 9. This CDR3 region has 15 residues. Written as DNA, the CDR3 is TGTGCCAGCAGTCCGGGACAGGGGAGGGGTACACCCCTCCACTTT. It specifies CASSPGQGRGTPLHF.

The V gene is TRBV7-2, the J gene TRBJ2-6; D remains ambiguous. This CDR3 spans 15 amino acids. V was shortened by 1 base and J by 0 bases, with 4 bases between the two germline ends. Looked up from germline, CDR1 is SGHTA and CDR2 is FQGNSA. For the CDR3, the DNA is TGTGCCAGCAGCTTAGTAGGCTCTGGGGCCAACGTCCTGACTTTC. Translation gives CASSLVGSGANVLTF. Combining the CDR3 with reference TRBV7-2 and TRBJ2-6 gives the whole variable domain GAGVSQSPSNKVTEKGKDVELRCDPISGHTALYWYRQSLGQGLEFLIYFQGNSAPDKSGLPSDRFSAERTGGSVSTLTIQRTQQEDSAVYLCASSLVGSGANVLTFGAGSRLTVL.

The chain links TRBV5-4 to TRBJ2-3; D tentatively reads TRBD1 or TRBD2 (5 bases each). The CDR3 is made up of 14 amino acids. Trimming removed 9 bases at V and 0 bases at J, with 14 bases between. Per the germline V gene, CDR1 is SGHNT and CDR2 is YYREEE (reference sequence). The CDR3 DNA sequence: TGTGCCACAAAACGGGACGCTAGCACAGATACGCAGTATTTT. This translates into CATKRDASTDTQYF.

This sequence joins TRBV19 and TRBJ1-4, with D maybe TRBD1 (5 bases). Germline CDR1 LNHDA, CDR2 SQIVND (reference sequence). The CDR3 sequence is 18 residues long. Trimming took off 5 bases at V and 8 bases at J, with 27 bases between the two ends. The CDR3 nucleotides are TGTGCCAGTAGTCCCCGTCATCACGGGACGGGTATAGGGGAAAAACTGTTTTTT. Translating it yields CASSPRHHGTGIGEKLFF.

For this clone: One end of the junction is discordant with germline, which a read error may explain. The V gene is TRBV20-1, the J gene TRBJ1-1; D ambiguous. Looked up from germline, CDR1 is DFQATT and CDR2 is SNEGSKA (reference sequence). The CDR3 contains 11 residues. This CDR3 is CSARDGPDAFF. Here the CDR3 DNA reads TGCAGTGCTAGAGACGGGCCTGACGCTTTCTTT.

J is TRBJ1-2 and V is TRBV5-1, with D perhaps TRBD1 (6 bases). Germline assignment: CDR1 SGHRS and CDR2 YFSETQ. CDR3 length: 13 residues. V lost 0 bases and J 4 bases, leaving 7 bases between the germline ends. CDR3 sequence reads: CASSLVDSYGYTF. The DNA of the CDR3 is TGCGCCAGCAGCTTGGTGGACAGCTATGGCTACACCTTC.

V and J are TRBV7-9 and TRBJ2-7, with 10 nucleotides matching TRBD1. The CDR3 is 15 residues long. Germline V lookup: CDR1 SEHNR, CDR2 FQNEAQ (reference sequence). The ends lost 5 bases at V and 5 bases at J; junction bases unmatched: 9. The CDR3 DNA reads as TGTGCCAGCAGCCCTCCGGGACAGGGGTTTCACGAGCAGTACTTC. This codes for CASSPPGQGFHEQYF.

The chain employs TRBV5-5 and TRBJ1-4; D remains ambiguous. V was pared by 2 bases and J by 0 bases, with 5 bases between. From germline, CDR1 is SGHKS and CDR2 YYEKEE (reference sequence). The CDR3 is made up of 14 amino acids. The CDR3 nucleotides are TGTGCCAGCAGCTTTGACACAACTAATGAAAAACTGTTTTTT. Its translation is CASSFDTTNEKLFF.

The genes are TRBV5-1 and TRBJ2-1; TRBD1 is a possible D gene (6 bases). V was shortened by 5 bases and J by 4 bases, with 13 bases between the two germline ends. This CDR3 comprises 14 residues. The germline gives CDR1 SGHRS, CDR2 YFSETQ. CDR3 loop: CASSKGVEYNEQFF. CDR3 sequence (DNA): TGCGCCAGCAGTAAGGGGGTGGAATACAATGAGCAGTTCTTC.

J is TRBJ2-7 and V is TRBV29-1; 11 positions agree with TRBD2. Germline V lookup: CDR1 SQVTM, CDR2 ANQGSEA. With 1 base clipped from V and 5 bases from J, the junction kept 7 bases outside the gene matches. This CDR3 region has 15 residues. Here the CDR3 reads CSVEGLAGLLDEQYF. The DNA for the CDR3 is TGCAGCGTTGAAGGACTAGCGGGACTTCTCGACGAGCAGTACTTC.

The chain couples TRBV15 to TRBJ1-1; D is perhaps TRBD1 (5 bases). V was pared by 3 bases and J by 1 base, with 9 bases between. Looked up from germline, CDR1 is LNHNV and CDR2 is YYDKDF (reference sequence). The CDR3 consists of 14 residues. The CDR3 sequence: CATSRGVPNTEAFF. CDR3 coding DNA: TGTGCCACCAGCAGGGGGGTTCCGAACACTGAAGCTTTCTTT.

The chain combines TRBV7-6 with TRBJ2-3, with a possible D match to TRBD2 (6 bases). Germline CDR1 reads SGHVS; CDR2 reads FNYEAQ. V lost 2 bases and J 1 base, leaving 13 bases between the germline ends. There are 16 residues in the CDR3. The CDR3 loop is CASSLLEPGGTDTQYF. The CDR3 nucleotides are TGTGCCAGCAGCTTACTCGAGCCGGGAGGCACAGATACGCAGTATTTT.

The chain has TRBV15 and TRBJ1-4, with D uncertain. Germline V lookup: CDR1 LNHNV, CDR2 YYDKDF (reference sequence). This CDR3 comprises 13 residues. V was shortened by 1 base and J by 8 bases, with 8 bases between the two germline ends. CDR3 protein: CATSRGAGEKLFF. The CDR3 DNA sequence: TGTGCCACCAGCAGAGGCGCCGGGGAAAAACTGTTTTTT.

The chain couples TRBV5-1 to TRBJ1-2, with 9 bases aligning to TRBD1. The J segment lost 5 bases and the V segment lost 0 bases, leaving 5 bases of the junction unmatched. CDR3 length equals 15 residues. CDR1 is SGHRS and CDR2 is YFSETQ in the germline V gene. The CDR3: CASSLAGQGMYGYTF. The CDR3 nucleotides read TGCGCCAGCAGCTTGGCAGGACAGGGGATGTATGGCTACACCTTC.

The rearrangement links TRBV20-1 to TRBJ2-1; D is perhaps TRBD2 (5 bases). V lost 6 bases, J lost 7 bases, and 10 bases lay in between. The CDR3 is made up of 11 amino acids. CDR1 and CDR2 (germline): DFQATT, SNEGSKA (reference sequence). The CDR3 nucleotides read TGCAGTGCATTCAGAGGGAATGAGCAGTTCTTC. Translation gives CSAFRGNEQFF.

V gene TRBV11-3 combines with J gene TRBJ2-1, with TRBD1 matching over 8 bases. CDR3 length: 15 residues. V shed 1 base and J 5 bases; nucleotides not matched to a gene: 4. CDR1 and CDR2 (germline): SGHNT, YENEEA. The CDR3 sequence is CASSLGRGLHNEQFF. DNA of the CDR3: TGTGCCAGCAGCTTAGGCAGGGGGCTCCACAATGAGCAGTTCTTC.

The CDR3 DNA follows: TGCGCCAGCAGTGACCGAGCGGGAGAGACCGGGGAGCTGTTTTTT. Protein sequence: CASSDRAGETGELFF. V usage is TRBV10-1 and J usage is TRBJ2-2; 8 bases match TRBD2. V shed 3 bases and J 5 bases; nucleotides not matched to a gene: 5. The CDR3 length is 15 residues. CDR1 and CDR2 from the germline V gene are WNHNN and SYGVQD (reference sequence).

The chain joins TRBV6-4 to TRBJ1-2; D is possibly TRBD1 (6 bases). Germline values: CDR1 MRHNA, CDR2 SNTAGT. The CDR3 runs to 15 residues. The V end lost 6 bases, the J end lost 2 bases, and 16 bases lay between the germline ends. As DNA, the CDR3 is TGTGCCAGCAGGGACCTTAAAGGACAGAACTATGGCTACACCTTC. Translating it yields CASRDLKGQNYGYTF.

This chain uses TRBV7-9 with TRBJ2-5, with 10 bases fitting TRBD1. V was clipped by 5 bases and J by 4 bases; unmatched bases: 7. Germline CDR1 and CDR2: SEHNR and FQNEAQ (reference sequence). CDR3 length: 15 amino acids. The DNA of the CDR3 is TGTGCCAGCAGCATCCCGACAGGGGGCGTAGAGACCCAGTACTTC. It specifies CASSIPTGGVETQYF.

This clone was seen just once. V is TRBV23-1 and J is TRBJ2-1; no clear D. TRBV23-1 falls under the ORF class, with uncertain function. Trimming removed 3 bases at V and 0 bases at J, with 6 bases between. The CDR3 is made up of 14 amino acids. This CDR3 reads CASSHPGSYNEQFF. As DNA, the CDR3 is TGCGCCAGCAGTCATCCAGGCTCCTACAATGAGCAGTTCTTC.

The chain couples TRBV29-1 to TRBJ1-1; tentative D call: TRBD1 (6 bases). Germline V gene lookup returns CDR1 SQVTM and CDR2 ANQGSEA. The CDR3 is 12 residues long. V was pared by 6 bases and J by 1 base, with 9 bases between. The CDR3 region has the DNA TGCAGCGTGGGGACACCGAACACTGAAGCTTTCTTT. Residues: CSVGTPNTEAFF.

This clone was counted once. This chain links TRBV7-2 with TRBJ2-3, with D possibly matching TRBD1 (6 bases). The CDR3 extends over 17 amino acids. Germline V lookup: CDR1 SGHTA, CDR2 FQGNSA. Trimming stripped 1 base from V and 0 bases from J, with 14 bases between. The CDR3 reads CASSLGLFDRSTDTQYF. For the CDR3, the DNA is TGTGCCAGCAGCTTAGGTCTTTTCGACAGGAGCACAGATACGCAGTATTTT.

V usage is TRBV5-5 and J usage is TRBJ2-6, with TRBD1 matching 9 bases. Looked up from germline, CDR1 is SGHKS and CDR2 is YYEKEE (reference sequence). The CDR3 consists of 18 residues. J was trimmed by 0 bases and V by 4 bases; bases with no gene match: 8. The CDR3 nucleotides are TGTGCCAGCAGCGCTGCGGGACAGGGTCTCTCTGGGGCCAACGTCCTGACTTTC. Encoded protein: CASSAAGQGLSGANVLTF.